Below are 15 T cell receptor beta chains sequenced from a single sample in a study of vaccination and CD4 T cells after COVID-19. Sequenced with the Oncomine TCR Beta short-read assay was DNA taken from cultured CD4+ T cells. TCRdb called the PCR reads again in MiXCR, with one record for every CDR3 protein. The sample consists of 7,000 or so distinct CDR3 sequences, roughly 69% of them appearing once. These receptors lack a known antigen. The sample's treatment: approximately nine-day PBMC culture with coronavirus spike peptide pools or control peptides (ViraFEST assay). The sample was CD4+ T cells from blood, cultured in vitro. These receptors were collected from a human donor who had recovered from COVID-19.

This chain joins TRBV2 and TRBJ1-5, with D uncertain. The CDR3 spans 14 residues. The V end was cut by 7 bases, the J end by 3 bases, with 13 bases between. CDR1 and CDR2 from the germline V gene are SNHLY and FYNNEI. As DNA, the CDR3 is TGTGCCAGCACCCAGGCGAAGCCCAATCAGCCCCAGCATTTT. The encoded protein is CASTQAKPNQPQHF.

The rearrangement joins TRBV10-1 to TRBJ2-2; TRBD1 might be the D (5 bases). The CDR3 consists of 14 residues. V was trimmed by 7 bases and J by 1 base, leaving 10 bases between them. Germline CDR1 reads WNHNN; CDR2 reads SYGVQD (reference sequence). In nucleotides, the CDR3 is TGCGCCAGCAAGTCCGACAGGAACACCGGGGAGCTGTTTTTT. Translation: CASKSDRNTGELFF.

This sequence joins TRBV7-2 and TRBJ1-3; D call uncertain. The CDR3 contains 14 residues. With 2 bases removed from V and 8 bases from J, the gap between germline ends came to 13 bases. Germline CDR1 and CDR2: SGHTA and FQGNSA. CDR3 amino acids: CASSLYPFQDTIYF. The DNA for the CDR3 is TGTGCCAGCAGCTTATATCCATTCCAAGACACCATATATTTT.

This chain links TRBV5-1 with TRBJ1-5; D may be TRBD1 (5 bases). Germline lookup yields CDR1 SGHRS and CDR2 YFSETQ. The V and J ends lost 0 bases and 2 bases respectively, with 12 bases between them. The CDR3 length is 16 residues. CDR3 DNA sequence: TGCGCCAGCAGCTTGGGGGACGGAACAGGCAATCAGCCCCAGCATTTT. Protein sequence: CASSLGDGTGNQPQHF.

This sequence joins TRBV6-5 and TRBJ1-2; 7 bases are shared with TRBD1. The J segment lost 8 bases and the V segment lost 4 bases, leaving 7 bases of the junction unmatched. The CDR3 runs to 13 residues. CDR1 and CDR2 from the germline V gene are MNHEY and SVGAGI. The DNA of the CDR3 is TGTGCCAGCAGTTCCCTCACAGGGGTAGGCTACACCTTC. Translated: CASSSLTGVGYTF.

V usage is TRBV2 and J usage is TRBJ2-5; possibly TRBD1 for D (6 bases). This CDR3 region has 15 residues. Germline V CDR1 and CDR2: SNHLY, FYNNEI. The V end lost 4 bases, the J end lost 2 bases, and 14 bases lay between the germline ends. Here the CDR3 reads CASSVQTGIQETQYF. In DNA form, the CDR3 reads TGTGCCAGCAGTGTCCAGACAGGAATACAAGAGACCCAGTACTTC.

This rearrangement joins TRBV11-3 to TRBJ2-2, with TRBD1 as a possible D gene (5 bases). CDR1 is SGHNT and CDR2 is YENEEA in the germline V gene. Trimming left V 6 bases short and J 8 bases short, with 10 bases between. The CDR3 is made up of 12 amino acids. Written as DNA, the CDR3 is TGTGCCAGCAGTCCAGGGCTTGGGGAGCTGTTTTTT. Amino acids: CASSPGLGELFF.

This chain connects TRBV12-3 or TRBV12-4 to TRBJ1-2, with D maybe TRBD1 (6 bases). This CDR3 spans 12 amino acids. Trimming stripped 10 bases from V and 9 bases from J, with 18 bases between. This CDR3 reads CATQNRVLSYTF. CDR3 bases: TGTGCCACCCAAAACAGGGTCTTGAGCTACACCTTC.

This rearrangement joins TRBV11-3 to TRBJ1-2; D might be TRBD1 (6 bases). Trimming pared 4 bases from V and 9 bases from J, leaving 9 bases between. CDR1 and CDR2 (germline): SGHNT, YENEEA. The CDR3 has 11 amino acids. The CDR3 sequence: CASSSGTSYTF. The CDR3 bases are TGTGCCAGCAGCTCCGGGACAAGCTACACCTTC.

CDR3: CSARANGQFTEAFF. Here the CDR3 DNA reads TGCAGTGCTAGAGCAAACGGGCAGTTCACTGAAGCTTTCTTT. The chain combines TRBV20-1 with TRBJ1-1; no definite D call. Per the germline V gene, CDR1 is DFQATT and CDR2 is SNEGSKA (reference sequence). Trimming shortened V by 1 base and J by 4 bases, and 13 bases separated the two germline ends. This CDR3 spans 14 amino acids.

This clonotype occurred once. The chain has TRBV20-1 and TRBJ1-1, with TRBD1 matching over 7 bases. This CDR3 contains 15 residues. The trim removed 0 bases at V and 3 bases at J, leaving 7 bases unmatched. CDR1 and CDR2 (germline): DFQATT, SNEGSKA (reference sequence). CDR3 in DNA: TGCAGTGCTAGAGACCTAGGACAGGAGTACACTGAAGCTTTCTTT. This sequence encodes CSARDLGQEYTEAFF.

The chain carries TRBV18 and TRBJ1-1; D might be TRBD1 (6 bases). The CDR3 consists of 16 residues. Looked up from germline, CDR1 is KGHSH and CDR2 is LQKENI. V lost 4 bases and J lost 11, with 26 bases in between. CDR3 protein: CASSLNWDTRRGPAFF. In nucleotides, the CDR3 is TGTGCCAGCTCACTAAATTGGGACACCCGAAGAGGTCCGGCTTTCTTT.

The gene calls are TRBV6-1 and TRBJ2-4; TRBD2 agrees at 9 bases. The CDR3 contains 15 residues. V trimming: 1 base; J trimming: 6 bases; junction bases outside the gene matches: 4. CDR1 MNHNS and CDR2 SASEGT come from the germline V gene. The CDR3 DNA is TGTGCCAGCAGTGAAGGTGCAGCGGGGGGAAACATTCAGTACTTC. Translation: CASSEGAAGGNIQYF.

J is TRBJ2-7 and V is TRBV20-1; unclear D gene. V lost 5 bases to trimming and J lost 6 bases, with 11 bases between them. Per germline, CDR1 DFQATT and CDR2 SNEGSKA (reference sequence). This CDR3 is 11 amino acids long. Written as DNA, the CDR3 is TGCAGTGCTTTTGATAGTAGCGAGCAGTACTTC. It translates to CSAFDSSEQYF.

The chain has TRBV7-9 and TRBJ1-3; the D is unclear. CDR1 is SEHNR and CDR2 is FQNEAQ in the germline V gene (reference sequence). V lost 5 bases, J lost 8 bases, and 16 bases lay in between. The CDR3 loop spans 14 amino acids. The CDR3 nucleotides read TGTGCCAGCAGCCTCCCAGTTGGGGTCGACACCATATATTTT. Amino acids: CASSLPVGVDTIYF. Full variable domain (missing parts from reference TRBV7-9 and TRBJ1-3): DTGVSQNPRHKITKRGQNVTFRCDPISEHNRLYWYRQTLGQGPEFLTYFQNEAQLEKSRLLSDRFSAERPKGSFSTLEIQRTEQGDSAMYLCASSLPVGVDTIYFGEGSWLTVV.